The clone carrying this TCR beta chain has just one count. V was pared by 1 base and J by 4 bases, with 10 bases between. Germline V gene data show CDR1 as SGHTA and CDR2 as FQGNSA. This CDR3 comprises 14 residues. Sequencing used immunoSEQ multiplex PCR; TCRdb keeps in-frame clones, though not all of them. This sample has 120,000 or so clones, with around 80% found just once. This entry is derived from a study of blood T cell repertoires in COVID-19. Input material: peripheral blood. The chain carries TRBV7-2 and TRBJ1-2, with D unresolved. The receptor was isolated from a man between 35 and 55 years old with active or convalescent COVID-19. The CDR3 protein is CASSLVEGLYGYTF. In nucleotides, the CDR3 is TGTGCCAGCAGCTTAGTGGAGGGCCTCTATGGCTACACCTTC.